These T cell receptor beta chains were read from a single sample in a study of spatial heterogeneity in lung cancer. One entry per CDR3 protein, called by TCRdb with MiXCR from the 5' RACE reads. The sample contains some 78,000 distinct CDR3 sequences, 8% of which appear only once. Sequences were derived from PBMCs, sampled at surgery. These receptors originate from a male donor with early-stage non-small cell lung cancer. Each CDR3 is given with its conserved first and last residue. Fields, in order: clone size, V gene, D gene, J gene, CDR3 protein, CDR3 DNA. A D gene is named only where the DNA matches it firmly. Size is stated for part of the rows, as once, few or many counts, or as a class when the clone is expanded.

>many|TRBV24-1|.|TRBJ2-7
CATSERGSYEQYF
TGTGCCACCAGTGAACGGGGGTCCTACGAGCAGTACTTC
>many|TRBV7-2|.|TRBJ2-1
CASRRFGTEQFF
TGTGCCAGCAGAAGGTTTGGGACTGAGCAGTTCTTC
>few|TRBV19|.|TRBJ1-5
CASRHPGGDQPQHF
TGTGCCAGTAGGCACCCGGGAGGAGATCAGCCCCAGCATTTT
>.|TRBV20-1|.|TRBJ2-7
CSASGDSFYEQYF
TGCAGTGCTTCCGGGGACTCCTTCTACGAGCAGTACTTC
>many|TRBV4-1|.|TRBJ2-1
CASSRDNEQFF
TGCGCCAGCAGCCGGGACAATGAGCAGTTCTTC
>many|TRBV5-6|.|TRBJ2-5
CASRSQETQYF
TGTGCCAGCAGATCACAAGAGACCCAGTACTTC
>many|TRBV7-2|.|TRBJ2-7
CASSLEGGTFLGEQYF
TGTGCCAGCAGCTTAGAAGGCGGGACCTTCTTGGGGGAGCAGTACTTC
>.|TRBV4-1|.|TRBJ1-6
CASSQAQTGPDPLHF
TGCGCCAGCAGCCAAGCGCAGACAGGCCCCGACCCCCTCCACTTT
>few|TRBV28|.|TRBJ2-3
CASSFRGKSTDTQYF
TGTGCCAGCAGTTTTCGGGGCAAAAGCACAGATACGCAGTATTTT
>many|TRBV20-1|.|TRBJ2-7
CSAPRAGARYEQYF
TGCAGTGCCCCAAGGGCGGGGGCGAGGTACGAGCAGTACTTC
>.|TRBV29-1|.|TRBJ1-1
CSARAANTEAFF
TGCAGCGCCAGGGCGGCGAACACTGAAGCTTTCTTT